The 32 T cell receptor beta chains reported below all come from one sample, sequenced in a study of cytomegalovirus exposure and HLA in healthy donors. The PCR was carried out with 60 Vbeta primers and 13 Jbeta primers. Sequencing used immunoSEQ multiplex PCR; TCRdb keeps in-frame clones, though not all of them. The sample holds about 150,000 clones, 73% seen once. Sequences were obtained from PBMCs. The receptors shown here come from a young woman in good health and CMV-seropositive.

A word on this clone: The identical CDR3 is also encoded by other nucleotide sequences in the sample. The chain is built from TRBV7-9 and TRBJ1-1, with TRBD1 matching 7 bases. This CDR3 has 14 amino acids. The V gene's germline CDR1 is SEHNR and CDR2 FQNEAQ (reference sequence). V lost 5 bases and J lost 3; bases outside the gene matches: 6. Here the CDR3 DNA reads TGTGCCAGCAGCCCACAGGGGTGGGACACTGAAGCTTTCTTT. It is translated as CASSPQGWDTEAFF.

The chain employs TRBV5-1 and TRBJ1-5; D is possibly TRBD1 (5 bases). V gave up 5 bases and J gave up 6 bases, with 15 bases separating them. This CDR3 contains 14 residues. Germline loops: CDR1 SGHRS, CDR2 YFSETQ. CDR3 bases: TGCGCCAGCAGTCCTGACAGCGGGAGTCAGCCCCAGCATTTT. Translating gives CASSPDSGSQPQHF.

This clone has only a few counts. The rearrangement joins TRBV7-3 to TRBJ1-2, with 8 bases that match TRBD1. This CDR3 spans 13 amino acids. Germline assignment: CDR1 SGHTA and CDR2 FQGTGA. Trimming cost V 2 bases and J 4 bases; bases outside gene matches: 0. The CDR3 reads CASSLDRGYGYTF. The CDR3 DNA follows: TGTGCCAGCAGCTTAGACAGGGGCTATGGCTACACCTTC.

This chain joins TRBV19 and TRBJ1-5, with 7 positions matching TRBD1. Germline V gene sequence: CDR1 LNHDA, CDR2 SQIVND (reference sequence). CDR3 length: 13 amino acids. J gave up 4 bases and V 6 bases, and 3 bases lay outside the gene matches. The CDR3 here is CASSDRENQPQHF. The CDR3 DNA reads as TGTGCCAGTAGCGACAGGGAAAATCAGCCCCAGCATTTT.

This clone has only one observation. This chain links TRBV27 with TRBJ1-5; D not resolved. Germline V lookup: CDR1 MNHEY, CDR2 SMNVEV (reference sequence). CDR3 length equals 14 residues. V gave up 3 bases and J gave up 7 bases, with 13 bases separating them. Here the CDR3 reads CASSFLYNVQPQHF. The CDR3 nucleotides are TGTGCCAGCAGTTTCCTGTACAACGTCCAGCCCCAGCATTTT.

The CDR3 DNA reads TGTGCCAGCAGCTCGACAGGGCGCTTCACCTACGAGCAGTACTTC. Translation gives CASSSTGRFTYEQYF. This chain connects TRBV7-9 to TRBJ2-7, with 7 bases lining up with TRBD1. With 4 bases clipped from V and 2 bases from J, the junction kept 8 bases outside the gene matches. CDR1 SEHNR and CDR2 FQNEAQ come from the germline V gene (reference sequence). The CDR3 extends over 15 amino acids.

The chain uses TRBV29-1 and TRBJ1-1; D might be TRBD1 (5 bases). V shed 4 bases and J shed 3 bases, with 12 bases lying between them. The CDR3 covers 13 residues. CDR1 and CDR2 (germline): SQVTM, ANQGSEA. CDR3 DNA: TGCAGCGTTGGAGAACAGGTCCACACTGAAGCTTTCTTT. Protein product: CSVGEQVHTEAFF.

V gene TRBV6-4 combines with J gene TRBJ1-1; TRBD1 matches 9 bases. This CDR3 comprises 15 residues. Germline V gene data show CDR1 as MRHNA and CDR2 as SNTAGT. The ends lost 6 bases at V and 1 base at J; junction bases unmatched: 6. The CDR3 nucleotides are TGTGCCAGCAGACCAAAGGGACAGGGGAACACTGAAGCTTTCTTT. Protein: CASRPKGQGNTEAFF.

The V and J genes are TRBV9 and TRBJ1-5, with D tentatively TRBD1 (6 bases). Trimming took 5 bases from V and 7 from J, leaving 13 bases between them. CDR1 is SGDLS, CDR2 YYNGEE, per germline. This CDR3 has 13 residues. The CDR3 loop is CASSPQGSQPQHF. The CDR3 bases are TGTGCCAGCAGTCCACAGGGATCCCAGCCCCAGCATTTT.

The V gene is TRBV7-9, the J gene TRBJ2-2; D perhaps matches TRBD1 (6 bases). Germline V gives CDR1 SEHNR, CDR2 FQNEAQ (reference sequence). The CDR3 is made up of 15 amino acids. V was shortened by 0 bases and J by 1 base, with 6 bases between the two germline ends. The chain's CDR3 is CASSLAGGNTGELFF. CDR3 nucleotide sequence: TGTGCCAGCAGCTTAGCAGGGGGGAACACCGGGGAGCTGTTTTTT.

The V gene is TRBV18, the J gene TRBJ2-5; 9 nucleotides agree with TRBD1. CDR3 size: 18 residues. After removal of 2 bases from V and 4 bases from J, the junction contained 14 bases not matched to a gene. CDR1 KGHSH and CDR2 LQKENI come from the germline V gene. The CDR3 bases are TGTGCCAGCTCACCAAGCGTCGCGAACAGGGGGCGCGGAGAGACCCAGTACTTC. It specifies CASSPSVANRGRGETQYF.

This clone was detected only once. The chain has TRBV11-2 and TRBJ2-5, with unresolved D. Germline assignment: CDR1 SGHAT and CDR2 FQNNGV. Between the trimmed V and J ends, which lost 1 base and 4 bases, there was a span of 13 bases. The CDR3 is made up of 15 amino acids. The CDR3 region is CASSLGLDVVETQYF. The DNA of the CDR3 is TGTGCCAGCAGCTTAGGTCTAGACGTCGTAGAGACCCAGTACTTC. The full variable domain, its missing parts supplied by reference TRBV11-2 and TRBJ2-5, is EAGVAQSPRYKIIEKRQSVAFWCNPISGHATLYWYQQILGQGPKLLIQFQNNGVVDDSQLPKDRFSAERLKGVDSTLKIQPAKLEDSAVYLCASSLGLDVVETQYFGPGTRLLVL.

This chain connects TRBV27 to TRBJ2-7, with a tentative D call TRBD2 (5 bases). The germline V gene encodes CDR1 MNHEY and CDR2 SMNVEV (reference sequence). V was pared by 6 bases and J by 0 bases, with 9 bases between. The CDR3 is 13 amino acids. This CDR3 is CASRTGSSYEQYF. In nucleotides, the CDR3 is TGTGCCAGCAGGACGGGGAGCTCCTACGAGCAGTACTTC.

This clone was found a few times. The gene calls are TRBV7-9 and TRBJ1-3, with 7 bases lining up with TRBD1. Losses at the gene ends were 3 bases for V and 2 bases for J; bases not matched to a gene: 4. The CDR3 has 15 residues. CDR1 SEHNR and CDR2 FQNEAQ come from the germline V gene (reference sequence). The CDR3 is CASSFEQGTGNTIYF. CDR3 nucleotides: TGTGCCAGCAGCTTCGAACAGGGGACTGGAAACACCATATATTTT.

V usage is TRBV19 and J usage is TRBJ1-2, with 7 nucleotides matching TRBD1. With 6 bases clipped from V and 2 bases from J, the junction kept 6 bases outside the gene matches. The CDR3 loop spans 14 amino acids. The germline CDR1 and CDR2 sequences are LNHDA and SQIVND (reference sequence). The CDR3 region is CASRMSTGNYGYTF. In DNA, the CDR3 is TGTGCCAGTAGGATGTCGACAGGGAACTATGGCTACACCTTC.

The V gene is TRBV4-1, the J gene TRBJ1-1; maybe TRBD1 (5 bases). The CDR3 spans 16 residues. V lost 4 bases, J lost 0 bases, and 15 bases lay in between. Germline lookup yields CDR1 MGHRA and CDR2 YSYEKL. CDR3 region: CASSPTLQDMNTEAFF. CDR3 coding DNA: TGCGCCAGCAGCCCTACACTACAGGACATGAACACTGAAGCTTTCTTT.

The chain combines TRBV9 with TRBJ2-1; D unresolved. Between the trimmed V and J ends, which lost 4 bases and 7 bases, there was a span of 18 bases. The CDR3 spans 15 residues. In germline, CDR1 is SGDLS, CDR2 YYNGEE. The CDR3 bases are TGTGCCAGCAGCCCCGAGGCCCCCTTTTCTAATGAGCAGTTCTTC. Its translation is CASSPEAPFSNEQFF.

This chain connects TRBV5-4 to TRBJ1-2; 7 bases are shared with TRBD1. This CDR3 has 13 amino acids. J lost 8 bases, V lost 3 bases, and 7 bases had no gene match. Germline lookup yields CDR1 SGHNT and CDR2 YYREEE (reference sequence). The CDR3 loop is CASSSQGIGGYTF. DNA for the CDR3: TGTGCCAGCAGCTCACAGGGGATCGGCGGCTACACCTTC. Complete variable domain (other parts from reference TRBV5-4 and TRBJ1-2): ETGVTQSPTHLIKTRGQQVTLRCSSQSGHNTVSWYQQALGQGPQFIFQYYREEENGRGNFPPRFSGLQFPNYSSELNVNALELDDSALYLCASSSQGIGGYTFGSGTRLTVV.

The CDR3 spells CASCEGATGELFF. CDR3 bases: TGTGCCAGCTGCGAGGGGGCGACCGGGGAGCTGTTTTTT. The rearrangement uses TRBV19 and TRBJ2-2, with 7 bases identical to TRBD1. CDR3 length equals 13 residues. CDR1 is LNHDA and CDR2 is SQIVND in the germline V gene (reference sequence). V gave up 9 bases and J gave up 5 bases; unmatched junction bases: 6.

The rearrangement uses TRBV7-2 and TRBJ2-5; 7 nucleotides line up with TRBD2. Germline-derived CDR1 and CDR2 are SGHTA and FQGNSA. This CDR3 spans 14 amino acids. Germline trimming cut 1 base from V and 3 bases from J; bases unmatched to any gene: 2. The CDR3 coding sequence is TGTGCCAGCAGCTTAGTGGCGGGGGAAGAGACCCAGTACTTC. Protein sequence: CASSLVAGEETQYF.

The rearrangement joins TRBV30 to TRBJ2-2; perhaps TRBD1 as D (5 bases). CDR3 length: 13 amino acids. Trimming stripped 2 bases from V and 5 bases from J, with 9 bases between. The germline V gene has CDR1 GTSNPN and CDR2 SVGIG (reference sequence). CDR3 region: CAWSPQGTGELFF. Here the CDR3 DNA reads TGTGCCTGGAGTCCCCAGGGAACCGGGGAGCTGTTTTTT.

This CDR3 reads CASSRLGADTQYF. The DNA for the CDR3 is TGTGCCAGCAGCAGACTAGGGGCAGATACGCAGTATTTT. The genes are TRBV14 and TRBJ2-3, with D possibly being TRBD2 (6 bases). CDR1 and CDR2 from the germline V gene are SGHDN and FVKESK. V was cut by 5 bases and J by 4 bases, with 10 bases left in between. The CDR3 totals 13 residues. The entire variable domain, with the rest obtained from reference TRBV14 and TRBJ2-3, is as follows: EAGVTQFPSHSVIEKGQTVTLRCDPISGHDNLYWYRRVMGKEIKFLLHFVKESKQDESGMPNNRFLAERTGGTYSTLKVQPAELEDSGVYFCASSRLGADTQYFGPGTRLTVL.

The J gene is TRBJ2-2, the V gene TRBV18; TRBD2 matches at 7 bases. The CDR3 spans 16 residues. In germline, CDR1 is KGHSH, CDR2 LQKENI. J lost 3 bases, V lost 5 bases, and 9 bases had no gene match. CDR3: CASSSGAGRDTGELFF. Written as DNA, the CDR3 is TGTGCCAGCTCAAGCGGAGCGGGACGTGACACCGGGGAGCTGTTTTTT.

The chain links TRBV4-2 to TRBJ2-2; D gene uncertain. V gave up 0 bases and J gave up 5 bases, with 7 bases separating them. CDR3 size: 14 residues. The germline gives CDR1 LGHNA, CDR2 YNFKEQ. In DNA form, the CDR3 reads TGTGCCAGCAGCCAAGACTCTAGGACCGGGGAGCTGTTTTTT. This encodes CASSQDSRTGELFF.

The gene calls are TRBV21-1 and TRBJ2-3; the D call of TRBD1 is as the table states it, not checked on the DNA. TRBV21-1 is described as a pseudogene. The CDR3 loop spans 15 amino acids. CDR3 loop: CASSKEGQYTDTQYF. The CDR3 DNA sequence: TGTGCCAGCAGCAAAGAGGGACAGTACACAGATACGCAGTATTTT.

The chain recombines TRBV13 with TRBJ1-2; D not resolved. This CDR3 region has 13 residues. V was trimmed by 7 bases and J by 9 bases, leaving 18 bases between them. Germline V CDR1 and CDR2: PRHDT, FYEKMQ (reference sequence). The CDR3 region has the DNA TGTGCCAGCACCAACACCCCCCCCAGTCGCTACACCTTC. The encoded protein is CASTNTPPSRYTF.

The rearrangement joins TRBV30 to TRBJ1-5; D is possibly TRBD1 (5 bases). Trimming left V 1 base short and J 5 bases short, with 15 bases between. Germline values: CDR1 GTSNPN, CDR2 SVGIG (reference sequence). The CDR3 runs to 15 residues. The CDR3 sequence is CAWSEGVSLHQPQHF. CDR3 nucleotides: TGTGCCTGGAGTGAAGGGGTTTCTCTCCATCAGCCCCAGCATTTT.

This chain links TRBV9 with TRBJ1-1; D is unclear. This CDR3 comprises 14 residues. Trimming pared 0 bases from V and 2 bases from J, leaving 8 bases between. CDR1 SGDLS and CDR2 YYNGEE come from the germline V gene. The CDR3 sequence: CASSVDLSNTEAFF. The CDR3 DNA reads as TGTGCCAGCAGCGTAGATCTAAGCAACACTGAAGCTTTCTTT.

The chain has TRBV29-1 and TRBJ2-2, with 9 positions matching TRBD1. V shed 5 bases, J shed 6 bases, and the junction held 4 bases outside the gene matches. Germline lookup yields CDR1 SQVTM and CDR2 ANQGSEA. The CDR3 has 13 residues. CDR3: CSVQGQGPGELFF. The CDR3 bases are TGCAGCGTTCAGGGACAGGGCCCCGGGGAGCTGTTTTTT.

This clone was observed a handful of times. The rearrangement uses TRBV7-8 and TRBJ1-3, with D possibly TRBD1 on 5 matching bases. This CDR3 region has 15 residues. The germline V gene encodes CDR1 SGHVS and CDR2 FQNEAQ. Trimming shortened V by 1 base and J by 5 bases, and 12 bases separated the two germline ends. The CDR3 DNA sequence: TGTGCCAGCAGCTTAGAACCAGGGTGGAGAAACACCATATATTTT. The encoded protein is CASSLEPGWRNTIYF.

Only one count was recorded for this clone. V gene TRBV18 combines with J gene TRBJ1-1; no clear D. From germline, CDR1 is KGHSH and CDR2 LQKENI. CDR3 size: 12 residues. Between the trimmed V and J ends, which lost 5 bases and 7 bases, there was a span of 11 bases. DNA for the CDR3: TGTGCCAGCTCAGTTGGCCCCCGTGAAGCTTTCTTT. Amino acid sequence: CASSVGPREAFF. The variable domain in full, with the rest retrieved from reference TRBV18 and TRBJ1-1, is NAGVMQNPRHLVRRRGQEARLRCSPMKGHSHVYWYRQLPEEGLKFMVYLQKENIIDESGMPKERFSAEFPKEGPSILRIQQVVRGDSAAYFCASSVGPREAFFGQGTRLTVV.

CDR3 loop: CASKTGSGYGYTF. DNA for the CDR3: TGTGCCAGCAAGACAGGGAGCGGCTATGGCTACACCTTC. This chain links TRBV27 with TRBJ1-2; 7 bases line up with TRBD1. The germline V gene encodes CDR1 MNHEY and CDR2 SMNVEV (reference sequence). This CDR3 contains 13 residues. After removal of 7 bases from V and 4 bases from J, the junction contained 6 bases not matched to a gene.